This T cell receptor beta chain was identified in a study of PD-1 blockade in mismatch repair-deficient tumors. Germline V lookup: CDR1 SGHAT, CDR2 FQNNGV. V lost 3 bases, J lost 1 base, and 6 bases lay in between. The CDR3 covers 14 residues. TCRdb's table, derived via immunoSEQ multiplex PCR, lists solely in-frame clones and lacks some. Of approximately 120,000 clones listed, roughly nine tenths were seen once; the top ten hold roughly 14%. Sequences were derived from peripheral blood, sampled 44 weeks after starting pembrolizumab. This receptor was obtained from an adult with mismatch repair-deficient cancer. This chain uses TRBV11-2 with TRBJ2-2, with D uncertain. The CDR3 here is CASSLMRNTGELFF. The CDR3 DNA reads TGTGCCAGCAGCTTGATGCGGAACACCGGGGAGCTGTTTTTT.